This TCR beta chain was observed in a study of T cells of healthy individuals. There are 14 residues in the CDR3. CDR1 SGHTA and CDR2 FQGTGA come from the germline V gene. The ends were cut back, 2 bases at V and 4 bases at J, with 6 bases in the middle. In TCRdb, the 5' RACE reads were re-called with MiXCR into one record per CDR3 protein. The sample holds approximately 52,000 distinct CDR3 sequences, approximately 15% seen once. This clonotype was counted at least ten times. The sequence derives from a human donor in good health. The J gene is TRBJ1-6, the V gene TRBV7-3; D is unclear. In nucleotides, the CDR3 is TGTGCCAGCAGCTTAGGGCGATATAATTCACCCCTCCACTTT. Translated, it gives CASSLGRYNSPLHF.